The 4 T cell receptor beta chains below come from one sample, sequenced in a study of blood T cell repertoires in COVID-19. The table came from immunoSEQ multiplex PCR; TCRdb's copy has only in-frame clones and leaves some out. The table shows approximately 140,000 clones, with over 80% occurring only once. Sequenced sample: peripheral blood. The receptors were gathered from a man aged 25 to 45 with COVID-19, enrolled during active disease.

This chain connects TRBV5-6 to TRBJ1-2, with D perhaps matching TRBD1 (6 bases). Per the germline V gene, CDR1 is SGHDT and CDR2 is YYEEEE. With 4 bases removed from V and 5 bases from J, the gap between germline ends came to 15 bases. The CDR3 runs to 14 residues. The CDR3 region has the DNA TGTGCCAGCAGCCCATCCGTAACAGGGTATGGCTACACCTTC. This encodes CASSPSVTGYGYTF.

The rearrangement uses TRBV5-6 and TRBJ1-5; D unclear. V was pared by 0 bases and J by 7 bases, with 11 bases between. CDR1 is SGHDT, CDR2 YYEEEE, per germline. This CDR3 region has 14 residues. CDR3 loop: CASSLAGGQQPQHF. CDR3 nucleotides: TGTGCCAGCAGCTTGGCGGGAGGCCAGCAGCCCCAGCATTTT.

This chain links TRBV2 with TRBJ2-7, with D perhaps matching TRBD2 (7 bases). Looked up from germline, CDR1 is SNHLY and CDR2 is FYNNEI. The CDR3 has 13 amino acids. V lost 11 bases, J lost 3 bases, and 17 bases lay in between. CDR3 nucleotides: TGTGCCGGACAAGGGGGGGGTCGCTACGAGCAGTACTTC. Its translation is CAGQGGGRYEQYF.

This chain joins TRBV4-1 and TRBJ2-1; no clear D. Between the trimmed V and J ends, which lost 6 bases and 5 bases, there was a span of 11 bases. CDR3 length: 13 amino acids. The V gene's germline CDR1 is MGHRA and CDR2 YSYEKL. The CDR3 loop is CASSLSTNNEQFF. CDR3 in DNA: TGCGCCAGCAGTCTAAGCACTAACAATGAGCAGTTCTTC.